This is a list of T cell receptor beta chains from one sample in a study of T cell changes during pregnancy in multiple sclerosis. Sequenced by immunoSEQ multiplex PCR; TCRdb stores in-frame clones only, minus some. The repertoire holds around 50,000 clones, with about 90% as singletons. The sample consisted of CD4+ T cells from peripheral blood mononuclear cells, taken after pregnancy. These receptors were taken from a female donor in good health, enrolled as a control in a pregnancy study. Both conserved end residues are trimmed from each CDR3.

V gene,J gene,CDR3 protein
TRBV15,TRBJ1-6,ATSRERQGNSPLH
TRBV7-2,TRBJ2-5,ASSFGGAGETQY
TRBV14,TRBJ1-1,ASSPKRGGAGRTEAF
TRBV18,TRBJ1-2,ASSLGTANYGYT
TRBV19,TRBJ2-4,ASSAPRGPRDIQY
TRBV7-3,TRBJ2-2,ASSLASGTGELF
TRBV27,TRBJ2-7,ASRAGGGMQY
TRBV18,TRBJ1-1,ASSPATGGTEAF
TRBV7-3,TRBJ2-7,ASSLGRVYEQY
TRBV6-5,TRBJ2-3,ASSSTGIGGQY
TRBV5-1,TRBJ2-1,ASSLWGFGSGGSYNEQF
TRBV9,TRBJ2-2,ASSVTGTSPGELF
TRBV6-1,TRBJ2-6,ASREAGANVLT
TRBV30,TRBJ1-3,AWSIPGSGNTIY
TRBV7-7,TRBJ1-1,ASSYRLGTEAF
TRBV5-4,TRBJ1-2,ASSMRVGDNYGYT
TRBV9,TRBJ2-1,ASSSRGGRENEQF
TRBV5-4,TRBJ2-5,ASSLRGREETQY
TRBV4-2,TRBJ1-1,ASSQTGFLAF
TRBV7-2,TRBJ2-7,ASTLGTRTYEQY